The rows below give T cell receptor beta chains drawn from one sample of a study of response to subunit inactivated influenza vaccine. TCRdb re-analysed the RT-PCR reads in MiXCR, keeping a single row per CDR3 protein. The data hold 800,000 or so distinct CDR3 sequences, with around 21% observed a single time. Material: PBMCs from blood, obtained more than 4 days after vaccination. Receptors originate from a man in his forties or fifties who received an inactivated influenza vaccine. Both conserved end residues are part of each CDR3. Only some rows state a clone size, as once, few, many or a class for expanded clones.

cdr3_aa: CATSRPRGNTDTQYF
j_call: TRBJ2-3
clone_size: NA
cdr3_length: 15
v_call: TRBV24-1

cdr3_aa: CASSLGGLNSPYEQYF
j_call: TRBJ2-7
clone_size: few
cdr3_length: 16
v_call: TRBV9

cdr3_aa: CAIRKSGPDYTGELFF
j_call: TRBJ2-2
clone_size: few
cdr3_length: 16
v_call: TRBV10-3

cdr3_aa: CASSVSGTADHFF
j_call: TRBJ1-1
clone_size: NA
cdr3_length: 13
v_call: TRBV5-5

cdr3_aa: CASSVGQPFYNEQFF
j_call: TRBJ2-1
clone_size: NA
cdr3_length: 15
v_call: TRBV9

cdr3_aa: CSARDPITYEQYF
j_call: TRBJ2-7
clone_size: NA
cdr3_length: 13
v_call: TRBV20-1

cdr3_aa: CAWSNVKGVTQYF
j_call: TRBJ2-5
clone_size: NA
cdr3_length: 13
v_call: TRBV30

cdr3_aa: CASSPRLTGLGTEAFF
j_call: TRBJ1-1
clone_size: few
cdr3_length: 16
v_call: TRBV5-1

cdr3_aa: CASSSGTNPEAFF
j_call: TRBJ1-1
clone_size: NA
cdr3_length: 13
v_call: TRBV9

cdr3_aa: CATSRDLALQETQYF
j_call: TRBJ2-5
clone_size: NA
cdr3_length: 15
v_call: TRBV15